Listed here are 3 T cell receptor beta chains from one sample, sequenced in a study of OX40 agonist ivuxolimab in advanced cancers. TCRdb keeps only in-frame clones here, not all; method: immunoSEQ multiplex PCR. The sample lists around 70,000 clones; around four fifths were seen once. Sequenced material: CD4+ or CD8+ T cells sorted from blood, taken in a trial of the OX40 agonist ivuxolimab. All receptors come from an adult with an advanced solid tumor such as melanoma, head and neck, liver or kidney cancer.

The rearrangement joins TRBV10-3 to TRBJ1-4; D gene uncertain. The CDR3 loop spans 13 amino acids. The germline CDR1 and CDR2 sequences are ENHRY and SYGVKD. The V gene lost 3 bases and the J gene lost 2 bases, with 4 bases spanning the gap. CDR3 sequence (DNA): TGTGCCATCAGTGATACGACTAATGAAAAACTGTTTTTT. Protein: CAISDTTNEKLFF.

The chain uses TRBV18 and TRBJ2-2; no firm D call. V was clipped by 2 bases and J by 4 bases, with 5 bases between them. CDR1 is KGHSH, CDR2 LQKENI, per germline. The CDR3 extends over 13 amino acids. CDR3: CASSPSPTGELFF. For the CDR3, the DNA is TGTGCCAGCTCACCATCCCCCACCGGGGAGCTGTTTTTT. The full variable domain, rest sourced from reference TRBV18 and TRBJ2-2, is NAGVMQNPRHLVRRRGQEARLRCSPMKGHSHVYWYRQLPEEGLKFMVYLQKENIIDESGMPKERFSAEFPKEGPSILRIQQVVRGDSAAYFCASSPSPTGELFFGEGSRLTVL.

The V call is TRBV19, the J call TRBJ2-1, with D tentatively TRBD1 (6 bases). Between the trimmed V and J ends, which lost 2 bases and 9 bases, there was a span of 14 bases. The CDR3 runs to 14 residues. The germline V gene encodes CDR1 LNHDA and CDR2 SQIVND (reference sequence). DNA of the CDR3: TGTGCCAGTAGTATAAGATCCGCCAGGGGTGAGCAGTTCTTC. This sequence encodes CASSIRSARGEQFF.